Listed below are T cell receptor beta chains from one sample, sequenced in a study of blood T cell repertoires in COVID-19. Sequencing was performed with immunoSEQ multiplex PCR; in TCRdb, only in-frame clones are kept and a portion is missing. The table records about 150,000 clones, about four fifths of them present only once. Sequencing input: peripheral blood. Receptors originate from a woman aged 55 to 70 with acute or convalescent COVID-19. Each CDR3 is given with its conserved first and last residue. The D gene is left open where the match is weak. Clone size appears in some rows only: once, few, many, or a class for an expanded clone.

V	length	J	D	size	CDR3	DNA
TRBV6-5	15	TRBJ1-1	.	.	CASSYVGRGWTEAFF	TGTGCCAGCAGTTACGTGGGCAGGGGATGGACTGAAGCTTTCTTT
TRBV28	17	TRBJ2-5	TRBD2	.	CASSLPGLAGGQETQYF	TGTGCCAGCAGTTTACCGGGACTAGCGGGGGGTCAAGAGACCCAGTACTTC
TRBV13	16	TRBJ1-1	.	.	CASSRSKGGLNTEAFF	TGTGCCAGCAGCCGCTCGAAGGGGGGGCTGAACACTGAAGCTTTCTTT
TRBV6-5	13	TRBJ1-1	.	few	CASRLVGNTEAFF	TGTGCCAGCAGGCTAGTTGGGAACACTGAAGCTTTCTTT
TRBV7-5	16	TRBJ2-2	.	.	CARSCPGGTHTGELFF	TGTGCCAGAAGCTGCCCCGGCGGGACCCACACCGGGGAGCTGTTTTTT
TRBV13	14	TRBJ1-2	TRBD1	.	CASSRRDRGPGDPF	TGTGCCAGCAGCCGCCGGGACAGGGGGCCAGGGGATCCCTTC
TRBV2	16	TRBJ1-3	TRBD1	.	CASTPRTGGYGNTIYF	TGTGCCAGCACCCCCCGGACAGGGGGTTATGGAAACACCATATATTTT
TRBV7-3	15	TRBJ1-1	.	.	CASSLNPGANTEAFF	TGTGCCAGCAGCTTAAACCCAGGGGCGAACACTGAAGCTTTCTTT
TRBV28	15	TRBJ1-2	.	few	CASSLSDRVSYGYTF	TGTGCCAGCAGTCTCTCGGACAGAGTAAGCTATGGCTACACCTTC
TRBV18	15	TRBJ1-4	.	few	CASSPMTGGGEKLFF	TGTGCCAGCTCACCTATGACAGGCGGTGGTGAAAAACTGTTTTTT
TRBV3-1/TRBV3-2	16	TRBJ2-2	.	.	CASSSFGAANTGELFF	TGTGCCAGCAGCTCTTTTGGAGCAGCGAACACCGGGGAGCTGTTTTTT
TRBV5-1	15	TRBJ2-1	TRBD2	.	CASSYLAGPGNEQFF	TGCGCCAGCAGCTACTTAGCGGGGCCTGGGAATGAGCAGTTCTTC